Listed below are T cell receptor beta chains from one sample, sequenced in a study of blood T cell repertoires in COVID-19. Clones were sequenced by immunoSEQ multiplex PCR, and TCRdb holds only the in-frame ones, with some missing. Of some 80,000 clones in the sample, 90% were seen once. Sequenced input: peripheral blood. The origin of the receptors is a woman of 80 years or more with active or convalescent COVID-19. CDR3s include the opening cysteine and the closing phenylalanine or tryptophan. D genes are given only for firm matches. Size is omitted from some rows. Given values are once, few, many or a class for expanded clones.

v_gene	abundance	j_gene	d_gene	CDR3nt	CDR3aa
TRBV10-3	-	TRBJ2-5	TRBD1	TGTGCCATCAGCCAGGGGGCCCAAGAGACCCAGTACTTC	CAISQGAQETQYF
TRBV2	-	TRBJ2-3	TRBD1	TGTGCCACAGTCAGGGGGAGTGGAGCCAGCACAGATACGCAGTATTTT	CATVRGSGASTDTQYF
TRBV5-4	-	TRBJ1-5	-	TGTGCCAGCAGCTTGGACGCAGGCGGGGAACAGCCCCAGCATTTT	CASSLDAGGEQPQHF
TRBV6-5	once	TRBJ1-5	-	TGTGCCAGCAGGGAGACAGCAGTCTACAATCAGCCCCAGCATTTT	CASRETAVYNQPQHF
TRBV6-5	-	TRBJ1-6	TRBD1	TGTGCCAGCAGTTACCAGGGACAGGGTTTACGTCTCCTCCACTTT	CASSYQGQGLRLLHF
TRBV7-3	-	TRBJ2-3	TRBD1	TGTGCCAGCAGCTCAAGGGACAGGGGCTTATCAGAGACGCAGTATTTT	CASSSRDRGLSETQYF
TRBV4-2	-	TRBJ1-6	-	TGTGCCAGCAGCCGCCGACAGGACGGCTCCTATAATTCACCCCTCCACTTT	CASSRRQDGSYNSPLHF
TRBV28	-	TRBJ2-7	-	TGTGCCAGCAGTTTTAGGCAGGGGATCGAGCAGTACTTC	CASSFRQGIEQYF
TRBV5-6	-	TRBJ2-7	-	TGTGCCAGCAGCTCCAGGGGCTACGAGCAGTACTTC	CASSSRGYEQYF
TRBV2	-	TRBJ2-7	TRBD1	TGTGCCAGCAGTGAAGGCCCGGAGGACAGGGGCTACGAGCAGTACTTC	CASSEGPEDRGYEQYF
TRBV11-2	-	TRBJ2-5	TRBD2	TGTGCCAGCAGCTTAGGGACTAGCGGGGGGACCACCATCCAAGAGACCCAGTACTTC	CASSLGTSGGTTIQETQYF
TRBV10-3	-	TRBJ1-5	-	TGTGCCATCAGCCAAGAGGCACAGGGTCGCAATCAGCCCCAGCATTTT	CAISQEAQGRNQPQHF
TRBV28	-	TRBJ1-5	-	TGTGCCAGCAGCATTCCTTTGGGAGGTCAGCCCCAGCATTTT	CASSIPLGGQPQHF
TRBV5-1	-	TRBJ1-3	-	TGCGCCAGCAGCTGGCAGGTGTTAGGACAGATCTCTGGAAACACCATATATTTT	CASSWQVLGQISGNTIYF
TRBV12-3/TRBV12-4	-	TRBJ1-1	-	TGTGCCAGCAGCGCAGGGAGGACTGAAGCTTTCTTT	CASSAGRTEAFF
TRBV4-3	-	TRBJ1-4	-	TGCGCCAGCAGCCAAGACAGGGGCCATGAAAAACTGTTTTTT	CASSQDRGHEKLFF
TRBV14	-	TRBJ2-5	TRBD2	TGTGCCAGCAGCCAATGGCGGGGGAATCAAGAGACCCAGTACTTC	CASSQWRGNQETQYF
TRBV28	-	TRBJ2-3	TRBD2	TGTGCCAGCAGTGTCTCCACCTTTAGCGGGGGAAGCCCAGATACGCAGTATTTT	CASSVSTFSGGSPDTQYF
TRBV27	-	TRBJ2-2	TRBD2	TGTGCCAGCAGTTCACCAGGACTAGTAAGCACCGGGGAGCTGTTTTTT	CASSSPGLVSTGELFF
TRBV6-5	-	TRBJ1-1	TRBD1	TGTGCCAGCAGTTCCCAAATGGGACAGGGTATCACTGAAGCTTTCTTT	CASSSQMGQGITEAFF
TRBV27	-	TRBJ2-5	TRBD1	TGTGCCAGCAGTTGGGGACAGGGCGCCCAAGAGACCCAGTACTTC	CASSWGQGAQETQYF
TRBV18	-	TRBJ2-3	-	TGTGCCAGCTCTCCGACACTTAGCACAGATACGCAGTATTTT	CASSPTLSTDTQYF
TRBV5-1	once	TRBJ1-4	-	TGCGCCAGCAGTTTACAGCCAACTAATGAAAAACTGTTTTTT	CASSLQPTNEKLFF
TRBV6-5	-	TRBJ1-2	-	TGTGCCAGCAGTTACGACAGACTTAACTATGGCTACACCTTC	CASSYDRLNYGYTF
TRBV3-1/TRBV3-2	-	TRBJ1-3	-	TGTGCCAGCAGCCAAGACAGCTCTGGAAACACCATATATTTT	CASSQDSSGNTIYF
TRBV10-3	-	TRBJ2-3	TRBD2	TGTGCCACTACTAGCGGGTTCACAGATACGCAGTATTTT	CATTSGFTDTQYF
TRBV6-5	-	TRBJ1-4	-	TGTGCCAGCAGGAAGACAGCGAGTGAAAAACTGTTTTTT	CASRKTASEKLFF
TRBV11-3	-	TRBJ2-7	-	TGTGCCAGCAGTCCCGGGAGATCCTCCTACGAGCAGTACTTC	CASSPGRSSYEQYF
TRBV27	-	TRBJ2-7	TRBD2	TGTGCCAGCAGTTTTTCTGGGACTAGCACGTACGAGCAGTACTTC	CASSFSGTSTYEQYF
TRBV24-1	once	TRBJ1-3	-	TGTGCCACCAGTGACCCCGACTCGTATGGAAACACCATATATTTT	CATSDPDSYGNTIYF
TRBV12-3/TRBV12-4	-	TRBJ2-1	-	TGTGCCAGCAGTTTGGGTCAGGGCTATGAGCAGTTCTTC	CASSLGQGYEQFF
TRBV6-5	-	TRBJ1-5	TRBD1	TGTGCCACCCTACAAGGTACAGGGGATACTCAGCCCCAGCATTTT	CATLQGTGDTQPQHF
TRBV7-9	-	TRBJ1-2	-	TGTGCCAGCAGCTTGGGGAGCGACTATGGCTACACCTTC	CASSLGSDYGYTF
TRBV21-1	-	TRBJ1-2	-	TGTGCCAGCAGCAAAGTAAGAAAGGGGAACTATGGCTACACCTTC	CASSKVRKGNYGYTF
TRBV28	-	TRBJ1-3	-	TGTGCCAGCAGTTGGGGGGGCGGGGGCCTCTCTGGAAACACCATATATTTT	CASSWGGGGLSGNTIYF
TRBV3-1/TRBV3-2	-	TRBJ2-3	TRBD2	TGTGCCAGCAGCCTAAACCTAGCGGGGGGGGTCCCGTATACGCAGTATTTT	CASSLNLAGGVPYTQYF
TRBV6-5	-	TRBJ1-4	-	TGTGCCAGCAGTTACTCTTGGGGAGGTGAAAAACTGTTTTTT	CASSYSWGGEKLFF
TRBV7-7	once	TRBJ2-7	TRBD1	TGTGCCAGCAGCCCTGGGACAGGGGGCGCCTACGAGCAGTACTTC	CASSPGTGGAYEQYF
TRBV19	-	TRBJ2-5	-	TGTGCCAGTAGTATAGGCAGCCAAGAGACCCAGTACTTC	CASSIGSQETQYF
TRBV6-6	-	TRBJ2-1	-	TGTGCCAGCAGTTACTCGAGAGGCGGCTCCTACAATGAGCAGTTCTTC	CASSYSRGGSYNEQFF